This T cell receptor beta chain was obtained from a study of early T cells in non-severe SARS-CoV-2 infection. About the research overall: Alpha and beta chains were unpaired, from unsorted whole-blood bulk RNA. Overall study results and limits: Database matching using VDJdb favored anti-spike CD8 responses, with private and CD4 specificities left missing.

The CDR3 totals 15 residues. The ends lost 6 bases at V and 9 bases at J; junction bases unmatched: 12. Germline CDR1 is MNHEY and CDR2 is SVGEGT. This clonotype came up many times. Its antigen remains unidentified. The protocol attached unique molecular identifiers to individual cDNA molecules. TCRdb analysed the 5' RACE reads with MiXCR anew, one entry per CDR3 protein. The data contain 60,000 to 75,000 distinct CDR3 sequences, around 10% of them seen just once; the ten biggest clones take up about 6%. This TCR was sampled from an adult who was a healthcare worker with PCR-confirmed SARS-CoV-2 infection or an uninfected control (not recorded which). The sample here was whole blood, taken at baseline. This chain connects TRBV6-2 or TRBV6-3 to TRBJ2-1; TRBD2 matches 9 bases. CDR3 amino acids: CASRAGTSHGGEQFF. The CDR3, as DNA: TGTGCCAGCAGGGCCGGGACTAGCCACGGCGGTGAGCAGTTCTTC.